The 9 T cell receptor beta chains reported below all come from one sample, sequenced in a study of cytomegalovirus exposure and HLA in healthy donors. The study ran its PCR with 60 Vbeta and 13 Jbeta primers. Using immunoSEQ multiplex PCR, the repertoire was profiled, and TCRdb retains in-frame clones only, with some absent. The top ten hold roughly 5.5% of the sample, which has 150,000 to 180,000 clones, about 84% seen once. The specimen sequenced was PBMCs. The receptors originated from a middle-aged woman in good health and CMV-seropositive.

The V and J genes are TRBV5-6 and TRBJ1-1; perhaps TRBD1 as D (6 bases). V lost 6 bases and J 2 bases, leaving 17 bases between the germline ends. CDR3 size: 15 residues. The V gene's germline CDR1 is SGHDT and CDR2 YYEEEE. The CDR3 sequence: CASTSLNRVNTEAFF. CDR3 DNA sequence: TGTGCCAGCACCTCGCTAAACAGGGTAAACACTGAAGCTTTCTTT.

This clone appeared once. The gene calls are TRBV28 and TRBJ1-2, with D possibly being TRBD1 (5 bases). Trimming took 6 bases from V and 0 from J, leaving 11 bases between them. Germline CDR1 and CDR2: MDHEN and SYDVKM. This CDR3 has 14 residues. The DNA for the CDR3 is TGTGCCAGCAGAGACAGCCATTCTAACTATGGCTACACCTTC. This sequence encodes CASRDSHSNYGYTF.

CDR3 region: CASSLSPGTSAYNEQFF. The CDR3 region has the DNA TGTGCCAGCAGTTTATCGCCCGGGACTAGCGCCTACAATGAGCAGTTCTTC. The chain recombines TRBV27 with TRBJ2-1, with 10 bases lining up with TRBD2. J was trimmed by 2 bases and V by 0 bases; bases with no gene match: 4. Germline V gene data show CDR1 as MNHEY and CDR2 as SMNVEV (reference sequence). CDR3 size: 17 residues.

The genes are TRBV11-2 and TRBJ2-1; D not certain. The germline CDR1 and CDR2 sequences are SGHAT and FQNNGV. This CDR3 is built from 15 residues. V was trimmed by 5 bases and J by 3 bases, leaving 14 bases between them. The chain's CDR3 is CASSRTPDNYNEQFF. CDR3 coding DNA: TGTGCCAGCAGCCGAACACCTGACAACTACAATGAGCAGTTCTTC. The whole variable domain, remainder taken from reference TRBV11-2 and TRBJ2-1, is EAGVAQSPRYKIIEKRQSVAFWCNPISGHATLYWYQQILGQGPKLLIQFQNNGVVDDSQLPKDRFSAERLKGVDSTLKIQPAKLEDSAVYLCASSRTPDNYNEQFFGPGTRLTVL.

The J gene is TRBJ2-3, the V gene TRBV9, with no clear D. Trimming removed 0 bases from V and 2 bases from J, with 10 bases in between. Per the germline V gene, CDR1 is SGDLS and CDR2 is YYNGEE. CDR3 length: 15 amino acids. CDR3 DNA sequence: TGTGCCAGCAGCGTAGATGTCGTAATCACAGATACGCAGTATTTT. Translation: CASSVDVVITDTQYF.

The CDR3: CASSRSGTGDYEQYF. Written as DNA, the CDR3 is TGCGCCAGCAGCCGGTCCGGGACAGGAGACTACGAGCAGTACTTC. The rearrangement uses TRBV4-1 and TRBJ2-7; 8 bases align to TRBD1. The CDR3 loop spans 15 amino acids. The trim removed 4 bases at V and 3 bases at J, leaving 8 bases unmatched. The germline V gene encodes CDR1 MGHRA and CDR2 YSYEKL.

The CDR3 sequence: CASSLTGSSYNEQFF. CDR3 sequence (DNA): TGCGCCAGCAGCTTAACAGGGAGCTCCTACAATGAGCAGTTCTTC. The chain recombines TRBV5-1 with TRBJ2-1, with a possible D match to TRBD1 (6 bases). Deletions cut 2 bases from V and 0 bases from J, with 9 bases between. The CDR3 runs 15 residues. Per germline, CDR1 SGHRS and CDR2 YFSETQ.

This clone showed up just a few times. The rearrangement uses TRBV7-6 and TRBJ2-6, with 8 bases matching TRBD1. The trim removed 4 bases at V and 1 base at J, leaving 9 bases unmatched. The CDR3 sequence is 18 residues long. Germline CDR1 reads SGHVS; CDR2 reads FNYEAQ. The CDR3 reads CASSSGTGLSSGANVLTF. CDR3 coding DNA: TGTGCCAGCAGCTCCGGGACAGGCCTATCTTCTGGGGCCAACGTCCTGACTTTC. Based on the CDR3 plus reference TRBV7-6 and TRBJ2-6, the full variable domain is GAGVSQSPRYKVTKRGQDVALRCDPISGHVSLYWYRQALGQGPEFLTYFNYEAQQDKSGLPNDRFSAERPEGSISTLTIQRTEQRDSAMYRCASSSGTGLSSGANVLTFGAGSRLTVL.

This clone was found a few times. This chain connects TRBV2 to TRBJ1-4, with D uncertain. The CDR3 is 15 residues long. V shed 5 bases and J shed 3 bases, with 13 bases lying between them. The germline CDR1 and CDR2 sequences are SNHLY and FYNNEI. The CDR3 is CASSQRPGSNEKLFF. The DNA for the CDR3 is TGTGCCAGCAGTCAGCGACCGGGGTCTAATGAAAAACTGTTTTTT.